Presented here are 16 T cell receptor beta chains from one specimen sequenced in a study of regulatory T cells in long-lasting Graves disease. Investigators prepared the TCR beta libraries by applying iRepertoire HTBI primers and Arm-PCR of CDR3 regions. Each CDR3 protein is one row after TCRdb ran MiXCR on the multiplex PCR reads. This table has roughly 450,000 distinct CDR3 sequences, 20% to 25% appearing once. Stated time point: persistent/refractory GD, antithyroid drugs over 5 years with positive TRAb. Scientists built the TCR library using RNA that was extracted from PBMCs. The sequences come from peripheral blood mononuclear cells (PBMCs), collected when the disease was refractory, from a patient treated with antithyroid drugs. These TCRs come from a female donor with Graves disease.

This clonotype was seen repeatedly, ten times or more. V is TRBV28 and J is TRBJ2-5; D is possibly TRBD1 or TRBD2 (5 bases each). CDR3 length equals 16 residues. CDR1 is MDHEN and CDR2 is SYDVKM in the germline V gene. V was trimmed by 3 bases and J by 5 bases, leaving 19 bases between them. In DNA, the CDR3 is TGTGCCAGCAGTTTCGGAGGAATTCTGGGGGTGGAGACCCAGTACTTC. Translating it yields CASSFGGILGVETQYF.

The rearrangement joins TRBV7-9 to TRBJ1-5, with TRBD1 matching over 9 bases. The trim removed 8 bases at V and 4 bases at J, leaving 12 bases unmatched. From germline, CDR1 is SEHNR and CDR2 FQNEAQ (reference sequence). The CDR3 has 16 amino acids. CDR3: CASEGSDRGGNQPQHF. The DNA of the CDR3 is TGTGCCAGCGAGGGATCGGACAGGGGAGGAAATCAGCCCCAGCATTTT.

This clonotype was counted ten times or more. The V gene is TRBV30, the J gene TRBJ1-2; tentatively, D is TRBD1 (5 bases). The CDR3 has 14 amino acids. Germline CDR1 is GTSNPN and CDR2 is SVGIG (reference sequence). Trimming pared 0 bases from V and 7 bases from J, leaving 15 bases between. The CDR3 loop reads CAWSVGPRWGGYTF. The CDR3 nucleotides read TGTGCCTGGAGTGTGGGGCCCCGATGGGGTGGCTACACCTTC.

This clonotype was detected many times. The CDR3 nucleotides read TGTGCCAGCAGCCCTCAGGGGGCAGGGGTAGAGACCCAGTACTTC. Translated: CASSPQGAGVETQYF. This chain joins TRBV7-2 and TRBJ2-5; 8 nucleotides line up with TRBD1. The CDR3 loop spans 15 amino acids. CDR1 is SGHTA and CDR2 is FQGNSA in the germline V gene. V lost 5 bases to trimming and J lost 4 bases; unmatched junction nucleotides: 9.

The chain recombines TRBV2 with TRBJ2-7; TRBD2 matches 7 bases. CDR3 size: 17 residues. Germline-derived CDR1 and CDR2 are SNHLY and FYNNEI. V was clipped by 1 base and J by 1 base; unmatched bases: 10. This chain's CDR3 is CASSEGGAGVVSYEQYF. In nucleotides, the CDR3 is TGTGCCAGCAGTGAAGGTGGTGCGGGAGTGGTATCCTACGAGCAGTACTTC.

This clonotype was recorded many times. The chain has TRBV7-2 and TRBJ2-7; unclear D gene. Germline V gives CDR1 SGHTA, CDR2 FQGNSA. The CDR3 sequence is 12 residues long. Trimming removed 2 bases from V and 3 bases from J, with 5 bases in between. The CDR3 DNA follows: TGTGCCAGCAGCTTACAAAACTACGAGCAGTACTTC. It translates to CASSLQNYEQYF.

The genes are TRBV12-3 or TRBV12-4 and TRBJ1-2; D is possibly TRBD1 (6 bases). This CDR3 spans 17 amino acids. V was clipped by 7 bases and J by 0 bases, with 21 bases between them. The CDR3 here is CASIRQAGGHANYGYTF. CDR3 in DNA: TGTGCCAGCATTCGACAAGCGGGGGGGCACGCTAACTATGGCTACACCTTC.

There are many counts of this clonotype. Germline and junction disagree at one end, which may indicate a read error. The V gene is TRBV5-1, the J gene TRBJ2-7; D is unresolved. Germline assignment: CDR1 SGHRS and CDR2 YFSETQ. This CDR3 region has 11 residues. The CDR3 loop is CASSFSDEQYF. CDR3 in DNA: TGTGCCAGCAGCTTCAGCGACGAGCAGTACTTC.

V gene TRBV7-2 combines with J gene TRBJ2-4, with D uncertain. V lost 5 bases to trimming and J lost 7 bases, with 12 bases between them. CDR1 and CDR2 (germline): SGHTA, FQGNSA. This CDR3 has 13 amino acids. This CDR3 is CASSRWTANIQYF. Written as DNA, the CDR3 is TGTGCCAGCAGCCGATGGACGGCGAACATTCAGTACTTC.

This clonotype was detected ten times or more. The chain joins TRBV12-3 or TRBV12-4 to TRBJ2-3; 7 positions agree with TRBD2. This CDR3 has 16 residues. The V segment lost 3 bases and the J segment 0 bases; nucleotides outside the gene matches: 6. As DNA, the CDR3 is TGTGCCAGCAGTTTGGCGGGACTACCTAGCACAGATACGCAGTATTTT. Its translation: CASSLAGLPSTDTQYF.

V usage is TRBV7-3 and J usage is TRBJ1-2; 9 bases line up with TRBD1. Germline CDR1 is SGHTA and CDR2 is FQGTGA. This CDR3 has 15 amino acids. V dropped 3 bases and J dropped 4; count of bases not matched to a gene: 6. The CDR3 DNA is TGTGCCAGCAGCTTTACCGGGACAGGGAGCTATGGCTACACCTTC. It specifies CASSFTGTGSYGYTF.

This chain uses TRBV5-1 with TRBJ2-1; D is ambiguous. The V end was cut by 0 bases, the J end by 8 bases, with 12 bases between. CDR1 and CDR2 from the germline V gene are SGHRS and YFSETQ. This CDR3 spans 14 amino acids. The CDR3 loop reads CASSLAAVGDEQFF. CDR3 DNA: TGCGCCAGCAGCTTGGCGGCGGTAGGTGATGAGCAGTTCTTC.

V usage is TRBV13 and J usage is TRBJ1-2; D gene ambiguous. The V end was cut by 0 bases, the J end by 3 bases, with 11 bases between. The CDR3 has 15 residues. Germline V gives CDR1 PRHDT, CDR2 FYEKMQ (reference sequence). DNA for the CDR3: TGTGCCAGCAGCTTAGGCCGAAGACTAGACTATGGCTACACCTTC. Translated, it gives CASSLGRRLDYGYTF.

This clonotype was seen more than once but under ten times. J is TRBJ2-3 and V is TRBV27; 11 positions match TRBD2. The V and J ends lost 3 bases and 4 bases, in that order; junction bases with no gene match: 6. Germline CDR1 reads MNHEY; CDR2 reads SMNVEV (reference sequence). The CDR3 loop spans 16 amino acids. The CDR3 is CASSFSAGLAADTQYF. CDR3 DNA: TGTGCCAGCAGTTTTTCGGCGGGACTAGCGGCAGATACGCAGTATTTT.

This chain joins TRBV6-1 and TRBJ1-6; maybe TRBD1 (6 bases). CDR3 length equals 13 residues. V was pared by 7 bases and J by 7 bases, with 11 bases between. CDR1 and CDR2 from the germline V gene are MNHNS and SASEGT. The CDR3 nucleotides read TGTGCCAGCAATCAGGGGTCGAATTCACCCCTCCACTTT. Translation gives CASNQGSNSPLHF.

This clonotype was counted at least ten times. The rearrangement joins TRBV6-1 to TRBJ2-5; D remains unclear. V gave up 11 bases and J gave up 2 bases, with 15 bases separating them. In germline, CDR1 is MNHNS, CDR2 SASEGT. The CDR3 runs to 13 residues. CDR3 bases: TGTGCCGTCGGAGAGTTGGCACAAGAGACCCAGTACTTC. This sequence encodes CAVGELAQETQYF.